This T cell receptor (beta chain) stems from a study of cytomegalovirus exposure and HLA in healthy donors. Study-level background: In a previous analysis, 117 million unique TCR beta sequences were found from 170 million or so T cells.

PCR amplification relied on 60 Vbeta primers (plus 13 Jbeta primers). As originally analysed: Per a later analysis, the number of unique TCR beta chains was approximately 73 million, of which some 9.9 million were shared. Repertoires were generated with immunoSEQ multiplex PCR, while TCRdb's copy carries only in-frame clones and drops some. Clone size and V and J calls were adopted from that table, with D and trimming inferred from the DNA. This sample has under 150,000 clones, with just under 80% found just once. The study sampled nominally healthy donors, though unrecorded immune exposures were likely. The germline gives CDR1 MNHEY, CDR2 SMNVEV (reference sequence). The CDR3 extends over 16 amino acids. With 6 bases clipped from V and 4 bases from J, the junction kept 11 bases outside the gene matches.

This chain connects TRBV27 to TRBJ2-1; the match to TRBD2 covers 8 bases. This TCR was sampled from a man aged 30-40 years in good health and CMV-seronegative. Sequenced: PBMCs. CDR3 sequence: CASRRSGGVSYNEQFF. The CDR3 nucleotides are TGTGCCAGCAGACGGAGCGGGGGAGTGTCTTACAATGAGCAGTTCTTC.